These 16 T cell receptor beta chains originate from one sample sequenced in a study of neoadjuvant anti-PD-1 for oral cavity cancer. Repertoires were generated with immunoSEQ multiplex PCR, while TCRdb's copy carries only in-frame clones and drops some. Of more than 25,000 clones in the sample, more than 65% were seen once. Time point defined: after neoadjuvant nivolumab, at surgical resection. This sample comprised PBMCs, obtained after nivolumab (anti-PD-1) treatment. All receptors come from a person aged 40 to 85 with oral cavity squamous cell carcinoma.

The V call is TRBV6-4, the J call TRBJ2-3; possible D gene TRBD2, 6 bases. V lost 10 bases and J lost 6, with 26 bases in between. Germline V gene data show CDR1 as MRHNA and CDR2 as SNTAGT. This CDR3 contains 16 residues. DNA of the CDR3: TGTGCCACCCTGGCCCTTGGTGGGGGGAGACTGGATACGCAGTATTTT. Translated: CATLALGGGRLDTQYF.

The V gene is TRBV5-1, the J gene TRBJ2-7, with D perhaps being TRBD1 or TRBD2 (5 bases each). Per germline, CDR1 SGHRS and CDR2 YFSETQ. The CDR3 consists of 13 residues. Trimming took off 5 bases at V and 2 bases at J, with 11 bases between the two ends. This CDR3 is CASSLEGPYEQYF. The DNA of the CDR3 is TGCGCCAGCAGTTTAGAGGGGCCCTACGAGCAGTACTTC.

J is TRBJ2-7 and V is TRBV7-2, with 9 bases that match TRBD1. CDR1 is SGHTA, CDR2 FQGNSA, per germline. The CDR3 spans 15 residues. V lost 2 bases to trimming and J lost 4 bases; unmatched junction nucleotides: 6. In DNA, the CDR3 is TGTGCCAGCAGCTTATCCCCGGGACAGGGTTACGAGCAGTACTTC. This encodes CASSLSPGQGYEQYF. The entire variable domain, with the rest obtained from reference TRBV7-2 and TRBJ2-7, is as follows: GAGVSQSPSNKVTEKGKDVELRCDPISGHTALYWYRQSLGQGLEFLIYFQGNSAPDKSGLPSDRFSAERTGGSVSTLTIQRTQQEDSAVYLCASSLSPGQGYEQYFGPGTRLTVT.

V and J are TRBV7-8 and TRBJ2-5; D is possibly TRBD2 (7 bases). The CDR3 is made up of 16 amino acids. The germline gives CDR1 SGHVS, CDR2 FQNEAQ. V lost 1 base and J 1 base, leaving 13 bases between the germline ends. The CDR3 is CASSLGGGLFQETQYF. DNA of the CDR3: TGTGCCAGCAGCTTAGGGGGGGGGCTCTTCCAAGAGACCCAGTACTTC. Together with reference TRBV7-8 and TRBJ2-5, the CDR3 gives the full variable domain: GAGVSQSPRYKVAKRGQDVALRCDPISGHVSLFWYQQALGQGPEFLTYFQNEAQLDKSGLPSDRFFAERPEGSVSTLKIQRTQQEDSAVYLCASSLGGGLFQETQYFGPGTRLLVL.

This clone was found once. The chain's CDR3 is CASRSRTSLNQPQHF. CDR3 bases: TGTGCCAGCAGAAGTCGGACATCCCTCAATCAGCCCCAGCATTTT. The chain carries TRBV6-6 and TRBJ1-5; D may be TRBD1 (5 bases). Trimming took off 6 bases at V and 3 bases at J, with 15 bases between the two ends. The CDR3 totals 15 residues. Germline assignment: CDR1 MNHNY and CDR2 SVGAGI (reference sequence).

The rearrangement links TRBV14 to TRBJ2-5, with 8 bases fitting TRBD1. The CDR3 is 15 residues long. V gave up 1 base and J gave up 7 bases; unmatched junction bases: 8. CDR1 and CDR2 (germline): SGHDN, FVKESK. The CDR3, as DNA: TGTGCCAGCAGCCAAGTCCGACAGGGGACCGGGACCCAGTACTTC. Amino acid sequence: CASSQVRQGTGTQYF.

The rearrangement links TRBV2 to TRBJ2-2, with unresolved D. The CDR3 is 13 residues long. The V gene's germline CDR1 is SNHLY and CDR2 FYNNEI. CDR3 sequence reads: CSSPTEGTGELFF. The CDR3 DNA follows: TGTTCAAGCCCGACGGAAGGAACCGGGGAGCTGTTTTTT.

This sequence joins TRBV7-8 and TRBJ2-7, with D uncertain. Deletions cut 3 bases from V and 4 bases from J, with 16 bases between. The CDR3 totals 15 residues. The germline CDR1 and CDR2 sequences are SGHVS and FQNEAQ. The CDR3 nucleotides read TGTGCCAGCAGCTTCAGGTCTTCGTATCAGTACGAGCAGTACTTC. It yields the protein CASSFRSSYQYEQYF.

This chain links TRBV6-4 with TRBJ2-1, with 10 bases that match TRBD2. The V and J ends lost 2 bases and 7 bases, in that order; junction bases with no gene match: 2. The CDR3 is 14 residues long. Germline-derived CDR1 and CDR2 are MRHNA and SNTAGT. CDR3 nucleotides: TGTGCCAGCAGTGACGGGACTAGCGTTAATGAGCAGTTCTTC. Translating gives CASSDGTSVNEQFF.

This chain joins TRBV5-1 and TRBJ2-3, with D hard to call. Per the germline V gene, CDR1 is SGHRS and CDR2 is YFSETQ. V shed 0 bases and J shed 3 bases, with 11 bases lying between them. This CDR3 region has 15 residues. CDR3 region: CASSLEGARTDTQYF. The CDR3 region has the DNA TGCGCCAGCAGCTTGGAGGGCGCGAGGACAGATACGCAGTATTTT.

The genes are TRBV28 and TRBJ1-2; TRBD1 might be the D (5 bases). Per the germline V gene, CDR1 is MDHEN and CDR2 is SYDVKM. Trimming pared 7 bases from V and 6 bases from J, leaving 27 bases between. This CDR3 contains 17 residues. The chain's CDR3 is CASTPTPGGPTSHGYTF. The CDR3 DNA sequence: TGTGCCAGCACTCCGACTCCTGGGGGACCGACCTCCCATGGCTACACCTTC.

The CDR3: CASSVGASGGRETQYF. The CDR3 DNA reads TGTGCCAGCAGCGTAGGAGCTAGCGGGGGGCGAGAGACCCAGTACTTC. The chain recombines TRBV9 with TRBJ2-5; TRBD2 agrees at 11 bases. In germline, CDR1 is SGDLS, CDR2 YYNGEE. Trimming took 0 bases from V and 4 from J; bases not matched to a gene: 5. The CDR3 length is 16 residues.

The chain joins TRBV30 to TRBJ2-1; a possible D gene is TRBD1 (6 bases). The CDR3 totals 15 residues. V lost 5 bases and J lost 0, with 14 bases in between. Germline CDR1 is GTSNPN and CDR2 is SVGIG (reference sequence). In DNA, the CDR3 is TGTGCCTGGGGGTCAGGGGTTTCCTCCTACAATGAGCAGTTCTTC. The encoded protein is CAWGSGVSSYNEQFF.

J is TRBJ2-1 and V is TRBV10-3, with TRBD1 matching over 9 bases. The ends lost 3 bases at V and 5 bases at J; junction bases unmatched: 5. The CDR3 has 15 residues. CDR1 and CDR2 (germline): ENHRY, SYGVKD. This CDR3 is CAISDSGTGNNEQFF. The CDR3 DNA reads TGTGCCATCAGTGACTCCGGGACAGGGAACAATGAGCAGTTCTTC.

The gene calls are TRBV2 and TRBJ2-2; no clear D gene. Germline V gene data show CDR1 as SNHLY and CDR2 as FYNNEI. The germline V and J ends were trimmed by 3 bases and 0 bases, with 11 bases remaining between them. The CDR3 has 16 residues. CDR3 nucleotides: TGTGCCAGCAGTGAGACCCGACTCGCGAACACCGGGGAGCTGTTTTTT. Protein product: CASSETRLANTGELFF. The full variable domain, in which reference TRBV2 and TRBJ2-2 provide the parts outside the CDR3, is EPEVTQTPSHQVTQMGQEVILRCVPISNHLYFYWYRQILGQKVEFLVSFYNNEISEKSEIFDDQFSVERPDGSNFTLKIRSTKLEDSAMYFCASSETRLANTGELFFGEGSRLTVL.

The CDR3 DNA follows: TGCGCCAGCAGCTTGGAGGGCGCAACTAATGAAAAACTGTTTTTT. As protein: CASSLEGATNEKLFF. V is TRBV5-1 and J is TRBJ1-4; D is undetermined. Germline values: CDR1 SGHRS, CDR2 YFSETQ. This CDR3 has 15 amino acids. Trimming took off 0 bases at V and 0 bases at J, with 6 bases between the two ends.